The clone carrying this T cell receptor (beta chain) was seen many times. Its antigen is unidentified. TCRdb passed the reads through MiXCR, listing each CDR3 protein once. This table holds fewer than 200,000 distinct CDR3 sequences, about an eighth found once. These data come from a study of T cell repertoires in cytomegalovirus infection. Study-level background: Public TCR beta signature analysis indicated the presence of both CMV infection and matching HLA type.

CDR3 size: 15 residues. Germline V lookup: CDR1 SGHAT, CDR2 FQNNGV. Trimming cost V 5 bases and J 1 base, with 14 bases left between them. Study-wide results and limits: Individuals carrying CMV plus the relevant HLA were identified by cumulative frequency of public TCR beta families.

The chain employs TRBV11-2 and TRBJ1-1; no firm D call. This TCR came from a human donor in good health (CMV status not recorded). Some clones in this sample may be carry-over from other donors' samples. The sequenced sample consisted of PBMCs. DNA of the CDR3: TGTGCCAGCAGCCCGACCCGGGAAACGAACACTGAAGCTTTCTTT. Protein: CASSPTRETNTEAFF.